This entry lists 14 T cell receptor beta chains sequenced from one sample in a study of blood T cell repertoires in COVID-19. Sequenced by immunoSEQ multiplex PCR; TCRdb stores in-frame clones only, minus some. The sample yields more than 95,000 clones, about 88% seen once. Sequencing was done on a sample of peripheral blood. All receptors derive from a woman over 75 with acute or convalescent COVID-19.

Concerning this clone: Other DNA sequences in the sample encode the same CDR3. This sequence joins TRBV3-1 (or the pseudogene TRBV3-2) and TRBJ1-2; possibly TRBD1 for D (5 bases). This CDR3 comprises 14 residues. With 1 base removed from V and 2 bases from J, the gap between germline ends came to 8 bases. Per the germline V gene, CDR1 is LGHDT and CDR2 is YNNKEL (reference sequence). The CDR3 nucleotides read TGTGCCAGCAGCCAAGGGGGCGGAAACTATGGCTACACCTTC. This encodes CASSQGGGNYGYTF.

The chain employs TRBV11-3 and TRBJ1-4; D is possibly TRBD1 (5 bases). CDR1 and CDR2 from the germline V gene are SGHNT and YENEEA. V was trimmed by 5 bases and J by 5 bases, leaving 12 bases between them. The length of the CDR3 is 14 residues. The CDR3 DNA sequence: TGTGCCAGCAGCCGGGCCCAGGGAAATGAAAAACTGTTTTTT. This sequence encodes CASSRAQGNEKLFF.

The V call is TRBV9, the J call TRBJ2-2; TRBD1 agrees at 7 bases. Germline V gene sequence: CDR1 SGDLS, CDR2 YYNGEE. V shed 0 bases and J 7 bases; nucleotides not matched to a gene: 9. The CDR3 runs 16 residues. CDR3 in amino acids: CASSVAQTGSYGELFF. In DNA, the CDR3 is TGTGCCAGCAGCGTAGCTCAGACAGGGTCGTACGGGGAGCTGTTTTTT.

This clone came up a few times. The chain is built from TRBV6-2 or TRBV6-3 and TRBJ2-1; TRBD2 agrees at 10 bases. The CDR3 length is 15 residues. The V gene's germline CDR1 is MNHEY and CDR2 SVGEGT. J was trimmed by 0 bases and V by 6 bases; bases with no gene match: 2. The CDR3 sequence: CASSPSGSSYNEQFF. The CDR3 coding sequence is TGTGCCAGCAGCCCTAGCGGGAGCTCCTACAATGAGCAGTTCTTC.

In DNA form, the CDR3 reads TGTGCCAGCAGCAGGACCGGGCCTAGCGGAGCCACAGATACGCAGTATTTT. It encodes CASSRTGPSGATDTQYF. The genes are TRBV7-3 and TRBJ2-3, with 7 bases identical to TRBD2. Trimming cost V 5 bases and J 2 bases; bases outside gene matches: 13. Germline CDR1 and CDR2: SGHTA and FQGTGA. The CDR3 sequence is 17 residues long.

The CDR3, as DNA: TGTGCCAGCAGTCCTCCCAGTCGGCCGGGACAGAACTATGGCTACACCTTC. Protein sequence: CASSPPSRPGQNYGYTF. The gene calls are TRBV6-6 and TRBJ1-2; 7 nucleotides match TRBD1. The CDR3 loop spans 17 amino acids. The germline CDR1 and CDR2 sequences are MNHNY and SVGAGI (reference sequence). V was pared by 5 bases and J by 2 bases, with 14 bases of the junction left unmatched.

The rearrangement links TRBV7-9 to TRBJ2-7, with 7 bases fitting TRBD1. There are 15 residues in the CDR3. Unmatched junction bases numbered 9, after V lost 5 bases and J lost 2 bases. Germline lookup yields CDR1 SEHNR and CDR2 FQNEAQ (reference sequence). CDR3 in amino acids: CASSQQGVSPYEQYF. For the CDR3, the DNA is TGTGCCAGCAGCCAGCAGGGGGTATCGCCCTACGAGCAGTACTTC.

The chain has TRBV6-2 or TRBV6-3 and TRBJ1-2, with TRBD1 matching 7 bases. V was pared by 2 bases and J by 1 base, with 4 bases of the junction left unmatched. Germline V gene lookup returns CDR1 MNHEY and CDR2 SVGEGT. This CDR3 is built from 15 residues. DNA for the CDR3: TGTGCCAGCAGTTACCCCAGGGGGAGTAACTATGGCTACACCTTC. Translated, it gives CASSYPRGSNYGYTF.

The V call is TRBV7-8, the J call TRBJ2-5; a possible D gene is TRBD2 (6 bases). The CDR3 is made up of 13 amino acids. V dropped 7 bases and J dropped 5 bases, with 14 bases sitting between them. Germline lookup yields CDR1 SGHVS and CDR2 FQNEAQ. The CDR3 DNA is TGTGCCAGCAAACCCCAGGCGGGGGAGACCCAGTACTTC. It codes for CASKPQAGETQYF.

This clone occurred once. This chain joins TRBV27 and TRBJ2-2, with no clear D. The CDR3 runs to 15 residues. From germline, CDR1 is MNHEY and CDR2 SMNVEV (reference sequence). V gave up 1 base and J gave up 4 bases, with 10 bases separating them. The CDR3 protein is CASSLYTFPTGELFF. The CDR3 DNA follows: TGTGCCAGCAGTTTATACACCTTCCCCACCGGGGAGCTGTTTTTT.

A single count supports this clone. This chain uses TRBV10-3 with TRBJ2-5; D is perhaps TRBD2 (7 bases). Germline CDR1 reads ENHRY; CDR2 reads SYGVKD. Trimming pared 4 bases from V and 5 bases from J, leaving 14 bases between. The CDR3 has 14 residues. The CDR3 reads CAISGDGGRETQYF. CDR3 nucleotides: TGTGCCATCAGTGGCGACGGGGGGCGGGAGACCCAGTACTTC.

This clone occurred a few times. Here the CDR3 reads CASSILGNTEAFF. Here the CDR3 DNA reads TGTGCCAGTAGTATTCTAGGGAACACTGAAGCTTTCTTT. The chain joins TRBV19 to TRBJ1-1; no clear D gene. Germline values: CDR1 LNHDA, CDR2 SQIVND (reference sequence). Trimming cost V 3 bases and J 1 base, with 6 bases left between them. CDR3 length equals 13 residues.

J is TRBJ1-5 and V is TRBV6-2 or TRBV6-3, with a possible D match to TRBD1 (6 bases). Trimming took 0 bases from V and 8 from J, leaving 14 bases between them. In germline, CDR1 is MNHEY, CDR2 SVGEGT. The CDR3 sequence is 15 residues long. The CDR3 DNA reads TGTGCCAGCAGTTACTCGATGGGGGCGTGGGAGCCCCAGCATTTT. Residues: CASSYSMGAWEPQHF.

The rearrangement links TRBV9 to TRBJ2-3, with 7 bases identical to TRBD1. The V gene's germline CDR1 is SGDLS and CDR2 YYNGEE. V trimming: 3 bases; J trimming: 3 bases; junction bases outside the gene matches: 10. This CDR3 region has 16 residues. The CDR3 is CASSAQGSRGTDTQYF. The CDR3 DNA reads TGTGCCAGCAGCGCACAGGGGTCGAGGGGTACAGATACGCAGTATTTT.